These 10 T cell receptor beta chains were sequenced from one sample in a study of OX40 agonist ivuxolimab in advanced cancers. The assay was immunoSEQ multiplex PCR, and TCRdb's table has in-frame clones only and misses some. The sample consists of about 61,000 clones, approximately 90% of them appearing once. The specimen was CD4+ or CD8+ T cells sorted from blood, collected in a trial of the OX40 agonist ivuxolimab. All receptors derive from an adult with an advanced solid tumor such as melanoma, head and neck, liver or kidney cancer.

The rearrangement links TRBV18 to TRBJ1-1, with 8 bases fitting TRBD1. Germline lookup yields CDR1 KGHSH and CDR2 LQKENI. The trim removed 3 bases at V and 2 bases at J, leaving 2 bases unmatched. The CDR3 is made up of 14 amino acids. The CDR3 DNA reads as TGTGCCAGCTCACCGGACAGGGCTAACACTGAAGCTTTCTTT. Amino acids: CASSPDRANTEAFF.

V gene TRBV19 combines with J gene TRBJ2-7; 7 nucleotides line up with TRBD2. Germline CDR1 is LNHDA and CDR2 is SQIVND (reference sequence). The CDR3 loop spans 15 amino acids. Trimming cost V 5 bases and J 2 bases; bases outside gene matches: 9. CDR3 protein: CASSPRVAGPYEQYF. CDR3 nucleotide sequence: TGTGCCAGTAGTCCCCGGGTAGCGGGTCCCTACGAGCAGTACTTC.

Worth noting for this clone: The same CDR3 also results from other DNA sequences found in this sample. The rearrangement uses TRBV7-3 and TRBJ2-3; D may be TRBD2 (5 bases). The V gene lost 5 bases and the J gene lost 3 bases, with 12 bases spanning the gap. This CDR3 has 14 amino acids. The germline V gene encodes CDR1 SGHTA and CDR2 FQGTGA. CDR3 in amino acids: CASSPMDSTDTQYF. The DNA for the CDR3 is TGTGCCAGCAGCCCAATGGACTCAACAGATACGCAGTATTTT.

The CDR3 loop reads CASSPPGQGVRNTEAFF. Here the CDR3 DNA reads TGCGCCAGCAGCCCTCCGGGACAGGGAGTAAGGAACACTGAAGCTTTCTTT. The chain links TRBV5-1 to TRBJ1-1; 9 nucleotides agree with TRBD1. The CDR3 totals 17 residues. The J segment lost 1 base and the V segment lost 4 bases, leaving 11 bases of the junction unmatched. The germline V gene has CDR1 SGHRS and CDR2 YFSETQ.

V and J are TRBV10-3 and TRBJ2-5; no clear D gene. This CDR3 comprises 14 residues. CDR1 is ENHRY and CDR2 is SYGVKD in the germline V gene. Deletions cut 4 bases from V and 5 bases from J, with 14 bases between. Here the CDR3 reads CAISVEIHSETQYF. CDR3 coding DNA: TGTGCCATCAGTGTCGAGATTCACTCTGAGACCCAGTACTTC.

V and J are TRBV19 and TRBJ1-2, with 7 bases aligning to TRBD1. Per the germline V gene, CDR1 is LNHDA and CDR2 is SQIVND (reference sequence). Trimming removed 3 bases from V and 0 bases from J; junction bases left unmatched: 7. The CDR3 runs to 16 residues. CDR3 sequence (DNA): TGTGCCAGTAGTATCGTTACGGGACAGCCTAACTATGGCTACACCTTC. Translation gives CASSIVTGQPNYGYTF.

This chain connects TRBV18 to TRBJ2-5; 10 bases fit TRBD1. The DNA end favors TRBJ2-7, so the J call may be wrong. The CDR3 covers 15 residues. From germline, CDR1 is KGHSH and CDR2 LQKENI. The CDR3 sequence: CASSRPGQGSYEQYF. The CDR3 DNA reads TGTGCCAGCTCTCGACCGGGACAGGGGTCCTACGAGCAGTACTTC.

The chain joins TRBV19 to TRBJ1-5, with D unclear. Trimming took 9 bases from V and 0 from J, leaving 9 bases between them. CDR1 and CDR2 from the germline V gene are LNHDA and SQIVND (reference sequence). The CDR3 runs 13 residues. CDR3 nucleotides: TGTGCCAGAACGGACCCTAGCAATCAGCCCCAGCATTTT. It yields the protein CARTDPSNQPQHF.

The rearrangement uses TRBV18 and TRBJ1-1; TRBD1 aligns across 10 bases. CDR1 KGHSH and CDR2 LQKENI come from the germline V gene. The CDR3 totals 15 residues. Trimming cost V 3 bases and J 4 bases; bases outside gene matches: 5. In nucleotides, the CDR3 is TGTGCCAGCTCACCGAGACAGGGGGCGGTCACTGAAGCTTTCTTT. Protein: CASSPRQGAVTEAFF.

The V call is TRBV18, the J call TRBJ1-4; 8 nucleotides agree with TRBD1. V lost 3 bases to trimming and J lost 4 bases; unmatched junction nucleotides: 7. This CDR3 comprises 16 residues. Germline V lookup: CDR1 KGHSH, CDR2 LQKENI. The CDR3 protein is CASSPQGATLNEKLFF. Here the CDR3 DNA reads TGTGCCAGCTCACCGCAGGGGGCGACTCTTAATGAAAAACTGTTTTTT.